This TCR beta chain was observed in a study of PD-1 blockade in classical Hodgkin lymphoma. Germline V gene sequence: CDR1 MNHEY, CDR2 SMNVEV (reference sequence). The CDR3 loop spans 15 amino acids. V lost 6 bases, J lost 9 bases, and 18 bases lay in between. This clone was recorded once. Its target is not known. Sequencing was performed with immunoSEQ multiplex PCR; in TCRdb, only in-frame clones are kept and a portion is missing. Of roughly 150,000 clones in the sample, 78% were seen once. Every single patient, without exception, relapsed after autologous stem cell transplantation, and brentuximab vedotin exposure varied. Whole-study findings and limits: The authors have not defined what causes the repertoire differences, possibly disease activity or prior therapy.

The sequence came from a human donor with classical Hodgkin lymphoma. The sample consisted of peripheral blood mononuclear cells (PBMCs), taken before the second cycle of nivolumab. This rearrangement joins TRBV27 to TRBJ1-6; D unresolved. The CDR3 spells CASRIGSGQISPLHF. The CDR3 DNA is TGTGCCAGCAGAATCGGGTCAGGTCAAATTTCACCCCTCCACTTT.